This TCR beta chain was recovered during a study of glioma-infiltrating T cells. V was shortened by 5 bases and J by 12 bases, with 14 bases between the two germline ends. The CDR3 runs 11 residues. Germline assignment: CDR1 DFQATT and CDR2 SNEGSKA (reference sequence). Amplification of TCR alpha and beta CDR3 regions from RNA used iRepertoire nested multiplex PCR. TCRdb reprocessed the multiplex PCR reads via MiXCR and lists one record per CDR3 protein. The sample has approximately 460 distinct CDR3 sequences; about 50% are singletons. Study-level results: CDR3 overlap between tissue and blood was very small. Above-expected tissue-blood divergence occurred in all gliomas, most in low-grade ones.

To note about this clonotype: What it binds is unknown.

The receptor's source is a human donor with low-grade glioma or glioblastoma, undergoing nonglioma brain surgery, or in good health (not recorded which). The V gene is TRBV20-1, the J gene TRBJ2-1, with unresolved D. The sequenced sample was glioma tissue, nonneoplastic brain tissue, or PBMCs (not recorded which). This CDR3 reads CSAQSPDTQFF. The CDR3 DNA is TGCAGTGCTCAAAGTCCAGATACGCAGTTCTTC.